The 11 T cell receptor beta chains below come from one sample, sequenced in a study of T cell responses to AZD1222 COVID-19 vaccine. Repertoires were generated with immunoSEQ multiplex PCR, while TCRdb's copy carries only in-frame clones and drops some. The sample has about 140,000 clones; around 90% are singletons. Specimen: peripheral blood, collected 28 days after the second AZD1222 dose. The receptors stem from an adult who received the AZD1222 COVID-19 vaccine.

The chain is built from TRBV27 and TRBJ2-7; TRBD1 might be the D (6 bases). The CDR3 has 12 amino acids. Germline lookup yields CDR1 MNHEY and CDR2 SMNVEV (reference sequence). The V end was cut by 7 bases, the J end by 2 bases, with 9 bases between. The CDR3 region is CASKTGPYEQYF. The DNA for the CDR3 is TGTGCCAGCAAGACAGGCCCCTACGAGCAGTACTTC.

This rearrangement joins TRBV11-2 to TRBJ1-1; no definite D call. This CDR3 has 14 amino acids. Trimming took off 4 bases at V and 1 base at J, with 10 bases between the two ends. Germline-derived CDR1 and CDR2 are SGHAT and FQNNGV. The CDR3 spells CASSSQLENTEAFF. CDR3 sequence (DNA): TGTGCCAGCAGCTCCCAGTTAGAGAACACTGAAGCTTTCTTT.

CDR3 sequence (DNA): TGTGCCAGTAGTATTGCTGCAGGTCTAAATCAGCCCCAGCATTTT. It is translated as CASSIAAGLNQPQHF. The gene calls are TRBV19 and TRBJ1-5; no firm D call. V gave up 3 bases and J gave up 4 bases, with 13 bases separating them. CDR3 length equals 15 residues. The V gene's germline CDR1 is LNHDA and CDR2 SQIVND (reference sequence). The full variable domain, in which reference TRBV19 and TRBJ1-5 provide the parts outside the CDR3, is DGGITQSPKYLFRKEGQNVTLSCEQNLNHDAMYWYRQDPGQGLRLIYYSQIVNDFQKGDIAEGYSVSREKKESFPLTVTSAQKNPTAFYLCASSIAAGLNQPQHFGDGTRLSIL.

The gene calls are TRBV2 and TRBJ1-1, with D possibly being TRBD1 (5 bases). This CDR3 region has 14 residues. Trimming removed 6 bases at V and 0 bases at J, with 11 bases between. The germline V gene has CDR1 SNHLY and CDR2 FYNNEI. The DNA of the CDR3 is TGTGCCAGCAGACAGAGACAGATGAACACTGAAGCTTTCTTT. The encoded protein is CASRQRQMNTEAFF.

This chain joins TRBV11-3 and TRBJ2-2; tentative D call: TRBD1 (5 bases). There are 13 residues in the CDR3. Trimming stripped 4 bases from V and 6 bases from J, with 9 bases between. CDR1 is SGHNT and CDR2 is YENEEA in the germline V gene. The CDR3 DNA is TGTGCCAGCAGCTCCAGGGATCCCGGGGAGCTGTTTTTT. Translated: CASSSRDPGELFF.

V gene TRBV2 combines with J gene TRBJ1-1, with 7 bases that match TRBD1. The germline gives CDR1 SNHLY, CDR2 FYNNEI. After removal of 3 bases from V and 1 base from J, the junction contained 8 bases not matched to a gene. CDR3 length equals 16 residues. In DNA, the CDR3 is TGTGCCAGCAGTGACAGGGGGGTCAAGGGGAACACTGAAGCTTTCTTT. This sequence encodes CASSDRGVKGNTEAFF.

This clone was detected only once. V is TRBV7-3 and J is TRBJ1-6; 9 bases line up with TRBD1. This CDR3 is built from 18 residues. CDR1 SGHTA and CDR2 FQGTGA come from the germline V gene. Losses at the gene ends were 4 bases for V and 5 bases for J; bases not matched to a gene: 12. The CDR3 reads CASSSITSWDRDNSPLHF. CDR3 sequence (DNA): TGTGCCAGCAGCTCGATAACCAGTTGGGACAGGGATAATTCACCCCTCCACTTT.

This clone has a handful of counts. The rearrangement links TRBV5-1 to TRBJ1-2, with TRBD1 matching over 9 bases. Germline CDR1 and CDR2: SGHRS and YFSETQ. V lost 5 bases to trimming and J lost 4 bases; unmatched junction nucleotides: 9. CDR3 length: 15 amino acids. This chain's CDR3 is CASRLSPGQGYGYTF. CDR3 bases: TGCGCCAGCAGGCTTTCCCCGGGACAGGGCTATGGCTACACCTTC.

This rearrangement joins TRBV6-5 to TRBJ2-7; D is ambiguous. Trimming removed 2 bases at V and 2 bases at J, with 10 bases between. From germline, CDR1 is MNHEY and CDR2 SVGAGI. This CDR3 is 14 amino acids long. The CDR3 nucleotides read TGTGCCAGCAGTTACAGTGGGGAAACCTACGAGCAGTACTTC. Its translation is CASSYSGETYEQYF.

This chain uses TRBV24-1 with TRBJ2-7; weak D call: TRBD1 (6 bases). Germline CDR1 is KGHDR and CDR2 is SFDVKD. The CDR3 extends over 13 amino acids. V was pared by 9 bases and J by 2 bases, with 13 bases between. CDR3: CATGTGTTYEQYF. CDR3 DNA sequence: TGTGCCACCGGAACGGGGACAACCTACGAGCAGTACTTC.

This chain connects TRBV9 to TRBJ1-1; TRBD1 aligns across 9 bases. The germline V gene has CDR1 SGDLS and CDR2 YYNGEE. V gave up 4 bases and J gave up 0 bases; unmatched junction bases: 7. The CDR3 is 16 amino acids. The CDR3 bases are TGTGCCAGCAGCAAACGGACAGGGGTTATGAACACTGAAGCTTTCTTT. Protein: CASSKRTGVMNTEAFF.